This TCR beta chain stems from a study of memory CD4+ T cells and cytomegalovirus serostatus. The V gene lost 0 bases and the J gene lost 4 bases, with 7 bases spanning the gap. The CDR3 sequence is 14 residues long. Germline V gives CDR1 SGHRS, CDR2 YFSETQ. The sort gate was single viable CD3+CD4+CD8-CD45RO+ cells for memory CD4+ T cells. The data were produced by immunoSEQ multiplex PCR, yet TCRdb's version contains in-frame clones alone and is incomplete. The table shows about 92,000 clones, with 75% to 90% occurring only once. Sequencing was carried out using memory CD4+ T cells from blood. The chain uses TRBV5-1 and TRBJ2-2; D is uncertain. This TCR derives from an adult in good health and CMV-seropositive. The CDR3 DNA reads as TGCGCCAGCAGCTTGGTTCGCAGCACCGGGGAGCTGTTTTTT. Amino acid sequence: CASSLVRSTGELFF.